This T cell receptor beta chain was sequenced during a study of T cells expressing NK-cell markers. CDR3 length: 12 residues. Germline V gives CDR1 MNHNS, CDR2 SASEGT. For each CDR3 protein, TCRdb gives one entry from its re-call of the 5' RACE reads, without DNA. The sample data list approximately 170,000 distinct CDR3 sequences. This TCR came from a man aged 18-69 years in good health. The J gene is TRBJ2-7, the V gene TRBV6-1; lacking DNA, the TRBD1 call made by TCRdb goes unchecked. Sequenced input: blood T cells: a sorted CD56 or NKG2C T cell subset, CD4+ or CD8+ T cells, or bulk PBMC T cells (not recorded which). This CDR3 reads CASSLQGAEQYF.